This is a list of T cell receptor beta chains from one sample in a study of blood T cell repertoires in COVID-19. Only in-frame clones appear in the TCRdb table, and some are missing; sequencing was by immunoSEQ multiplex PCR. The sample holds 150,000 to 200,000 clones, around 85% seen once. Material: peripheral blood. The receptors here all came from a human donor in a cohort sampled during active COVID-19. The conserved cysteine and the conserved F or W are not part of the CDR3 here. Fields, in order: J gene, V gene, CDR3 length, CDR3 protein.

J: TRBJ1-1; V: TRBV30; length: 9; CDR3: AWMEGTEAF
J: TRBJ2-3; V: TRBV9; length: 12; CDR3: ASSDSGGVGTQY
J: TRBJ2-6; V: TRBV24-1; length: 16; CDR3: ATSGEGQASSGANVLT
J: TRBJ2-2; V: TRBV28; length: 15; CDR3: ASSLRPGHLNTGELF
J: TRBJ1-1; V: TRBV28; length: 11; CDR3: ASKTGGNTEAF
J: TRBJ2-1; V: TRBV2; length: 13; CDR3: ASMPTSGSYNEQF
J: TRBJ2-3; V: TRBV19; length: 12; CDR3: ASSIASGTDTQY
J: TRBJ2-4; V: TRBV19; length: 13; CDR3: ASRPDRGRENIQY
J: TRBJ2-3; V: TRBV7-2; length: 15; CDR3: ASSLERTGVSADTQY
J: TRBJ2-5; V: TRBV6-2/TRBV6-3; length: 13; CDR3: ASSSTRQGQETQY
J: TRBJ2-2; V: TRBV6-5; length: 13; CDR3: ASSSDRANTGELF
J: TRBJ2-6; V: TRBV6-5; length: 14; CDR3: ASSLVSVSGANVLT
J: TRBJ1-1; V: TRBV6-5; length: 12; CDR3: ASTRQNMNTEAF